This T cell receptor beta chain was identified in a study of blood T cell repertoires in COVID-19. Background on the study: Acute-phase and convalescent COVID-19 samples originated in the United States, Italy and Spain. PBMCs, B-cell-depleted T cells, or T cells were the source of the cDNA or gDNA that made up the material.

The germline CDR1 and CDR2 sequences are PRHDT and FYEKMQ (reference sequence). Trimming removed 0 bases from V and 1 base from J, with 6 bases in between. The CDR3 has 14 residues. Per the original methods: Quantification of nucleated cells was approximated via reference gene primer amplification. TCRdb's table, derived via immunoSEQ multiplex PCR, lists solely in-frame clones and lacks some. From that table come the V and J calls and clone size; the DNA was used to work out D and trimming. This repertoire shows roughly 250,000 clones, about 85% found once; its top ten account for more than 0.75%. The TCR sequence derives from a man in his forties with acute or convalescent COVID-19. The sequenced sample consisted of peripheral blood. The chain has TRBV13 and TRBJ1-1; D ambiguous. The DNA of the CDR3 is TGTGCCAGCAGCTTAGGCAGAAGGAACACTGAAGCTTTCTTT. Its protein is CASSLGRRNTEAFF.